A single sample is the source of the 14 T cell receptor beta chains below, sequenced in a study of blood T cell repertoires in COVID-19. Assay: immunoSEQ multiplex PCR; the TCRdb copy retains only in-frame clones and omits some. The sample lists fewer than 300,000 clones, about 91% seen once, with approximately 2.6% in the top ten. The sequencing input was peripheral blood. The receptors were gathered from a person under 35 with COVID-19, enrolled during active disease.

The rearrangement joins TRBV19 to TRBJ2-1; 13 nucleotides align to TRBD2. This CDR3 has 15 residues. Looked up from germline, CDR1 is LNHDA and CDR2 is SQIVND (reference sequence). V lost 9 bases to trimming and J lost 4 bases; unmatched junction nucleotides: 6. In DNA, the CDR3 is TGTGCCAGCCGGACTAGCGGGGGTCCATACAATGAGCAGTTCTTC. It translates to CASRTSGGPYNEQFF. Looking up the rest from reference TRBV19 and TRBJ2-1 gives the full variable domain: DGGITQSPKYLFRKEGQNVTLSCEQNLNHDAMYWYRQDPGQGLRLIYYSQIVNDFQKGDIAEGYSVSREKKESFPLTVTSAQKNPTAFYLCASRTSGGPYNEQFFGPGTRLTVL.

The rearrangement uses TRBV28 and TRBJ2-7; 8 bases line up with TRBD1. Germline V gives CDR1 MDHEN, CDR2 SYDVKM. V lost 6 bases to trimming and J lost 2 bases; unmatched junction nucleotides: 6. The CDR3 extends over 14 amino acids. The CDR3 loop reads CASRYRGRAYEQYF. CDR3 DNA: TGTGCCAGCAGGTACAGGGGGAGAGCCTACGAGCAGTACTTC.

The genes are TRBV27 and TRBJ1-5; tentatively, D is TRBD1 (5 bases). The CDR3 is made up of 16 amino acids. CDR1 MNHEY and CDR2 SMNVEV come from the germline V gene (reference sequence). Trimming cost V 6 bases and J 2 bases, with 17 bases left between them. The CDR3 reads CASRPTQGMGNQPQHF. The CDR3 DNA reads TGTGCCAGCAGACCTACCCAGGGAATGGGCAATCAGCCCCAGCATTTT.

The chain combines TRBV4-1 with TRBJ1-1; possible D gene TRBD1, 6 bases. CDR3 length: 13 residues. Per germline, CDR1 MGHRA and CDR2 YSYEKL. V was cut by 0 bases and J by 6 bases, with 8 bases left in between. The CDR3 is CASSQEGASEAFF. CDR3 coding DNA: TGCGCCAGCAGCCAAGAGGGGGCATCTGAAGCTTTCTTT.

As regards this clone: The sample contains more than one DNA sequence encoding this CDR3. CDR3 nucleotides: TGTGCCAGCAGCTTGGCGCAGGTACGGACCGGGGAGCTGTTTTTT. It encodes CASSLAQVRTGELFF. This chain links TRBV5-6 with TRBJ2-2; no definite D call. V was trimmed by 0 bases and J by 5 bases, leaving 11 bases between them. This CDR3 comprises 15 residues. Looked up from germline, CDR1 is SGHDT and CDR2 is YYEEEE.

This clone was seen once. The chain joins TRBV24-1 to TRBJ2-2; 11 bases map to TRBD2. There are 16 residues in the CDR3. Germline values: CDR1 KGHDR, CDR2 SFDVKD. V trimming: 6 bases; J trimming: 5 bases; junction bases outside the gene matches: 7. CDR3 residues: CATSSIAGGITGELFF. For the CDR3, the DNA is TGTGCCACCAGTTCCATAGCGGGAGGGATTACCGGGGAGCTGTTTTTT.

V and J are TRBV6-4 and TRBJ2-7, with TRBD2 identical over 9 bases. The CDR3 consists of 17 residues. The J segment lost 3 bases and the V segment lost 6 bases, leaving 15 bases of the junction unmatched. Germline V gene sequence: CDR1 MRHNA, CDR2 SNTAGT. This CDR3 is CASRSNVAGDLRYEQYF. The CDR3 DNA is TGTGCCAGCAGGTCTAATGTAGCGGGAGATCTCCGCTACGAGCAGTACTTC.

V and J are TRBV5-8 and TRBJ1-1; D uncertain. The CDR3 extends over 13 amino acids. CDR1 SGHTS and CDR2 YDEGEE come from the germline V gene. The V end was cut by 4 bases, the J end by 8 bases, with 15 bases between. The CDR3 region has the DNA TGTGCCAGCAGCCCTACAGTTGAGTCGGAAGCTTTCTTT. It yields the protein CASSPTVESEAFF. Full variable domain (outside the CDR3, taken from reference TRBV5-8 and TRBJ1-1): EAGVTQSPTHLIKTRGQQATLRCSPISGHTSVYWYQQALGLGLQFLLWYDEGEERNRGNFPPRFSGRQFPNYSSELNVNALELEDSALYLCASSPTVESEAFFGQGTRLTVV.

The rearrangement links TRBV4-1 to TRBJ2-7; a possible D gene is TRBD2 (5 bases). CDR3 length: 13 residues. Germline lookup yields CDR1 MGHRA and CDR2 YSYEKL. Trimming shortened V by 4 bases and J by 2 bases, and 9 bases separated the two germline ends. CDR3 region: CASSPGVTYEQYF. The CDR3 DNA reads TGCGCCAGCAGCCCCGGGGTTACCTACGAGCAGTACTTC.

The J gene is TRBJ1-1, the V gene TRBV20-1; D is unclear. The germline gives CDR1 DFQATT, CDR2 SNEGSKA (reference sequence). This CDR3 is built from 14 residues. The V end was cut by 3 bases, the J end by 1 base, with 12 bases between. The CDR3 sequence is CSASLSVGNTEAFF. In nucleotides, the CDR3 is TGCAGTGCTAGTTTATCGGTCGGGAACACTGAAGCTTTCTTT.

The rearrangement joins TRBV20-1 to TRBJ1-2; TRBD1 is a possible D gene (6 bases). V dropped 3 bases and J dropped 3 bases, with 14 bases sitting between them. The V gene's germline CDR1 is DFQATT and CDR2 SNEGSKA (reference sequence). The CDR3 is 14 amino acids. CDR3 sequence reads: CSASYRAGDYGYTF. The DNA for the CDR3 is TGCAGTGCTAGTTACAGGGCGGGTGACTATGGCTACACCTTC.

The rearrangement uses TRBV9 and TRBJ2-7, with 11 nucleotides matching TRBD2. Trimming removed 3 bases from V and 7 bases from J; junction bases left unmatched: 9. CDR1 is SGDLS and CDR2 is YYNGEE in the germline V gene. The CDR3 spans 15 residues. The DNA for the CDR3 is TGTGCCAGCAGCGGAGATAGCGGGAGGGCCAGGGAGCAGTACTTC. It translates to CASSGDSGRAREQYF.

This clone occurred once. J is TRBJ2-7 and V is TRBV11-3, with D possibly TRBD2 on 5 matching bases. V lost 0 bases to trimming and J lost 5 bases, with 8 bases between them. The CDR3 runs to 13 residues. CDR1 is SGHNT and CDR2 is YENEEA in the germline V gene. Here the CDR3 DNA reads TGTGCCAGCAGCTTAGATGGGCGGGACGAGCAGTACTTC. As protein: CASSLDGRDEQYF. Together with reference TRBV11-3 and TRBJ2-7, the CDR3 gives the full variable domain: EAGVVQSPRYKIIEKKQPVAFWCNPISGHNTLYWYLQNLGQGPELLIRYENEEAVDDSQLPKDRFSAERLKGVDSTLKIQPAELGDSAVYLCASSLDGRDEQYFGPGTRLTVT.

V gene TRBV6-5 combines with J gene TRBJ1-4; D is possibly TRBD1 (6 bases). V was trimmed by 8 bases and J by 5 bases, leaving 15 bases between them. CDR1 MNHEY and CDR2 SVGAGI come from the germline V gene. The length of the CDR3 is 14 residues. Written as DNA, the CDR3 is TGTGCCAGCGGTTCAGGGGCCTTAAATGAAAAACTGTTTTTT. It yields the protein CASGSGALNEKLFF.